This T cell receptor (beta chain) was sequenced for a study of cytomegalovirus exposure and HLA in healthy donors. Overall study context: A prior study identified just under 120 million unique TCR beta sequences from about 180 million T cells.

Study-wide results and limits: For most TCR beta V segments, an earlier analysis put the productive rate at about 90% or about 30% of the time.

Both 60 Vbeta primers and 13 Jbeta primers went into the PCR. Generated by immunoSEQ multiplex PCR, the TCRdb table keeps only in-frame clones and is missing some. Of about 160,000 clones in the sample, around 80% are singletons; the top ten hold about 0.76%. The sample holds a few counts of this clone. Its cognate antigen is unknown. Healthy bone marrow donors made up the donors. Whereas donors were nominally healthy upon sampling, unrecorded immune exposures were probable. The CDR3 consists of 13 residues. CDR1 SGHVS and CDR2 FQNEAQ come from the germline V gene. The V and J ends lost 2 bases and 7 bases respectively, with 8 bases between them.

The TCR sequence derives from a woman under 30 in good health and CMV-seronegative. Sequencing was done on a sample of PBMCs. The gene calls are TRBV7-8 and TRBJ2-2; no firm D call. In nucleotides, the CDR3 is TGTGCCAGCAGCTTAACTCTTCGCGGGGAGCTGTTTTTT. Protein sequence: CASSLTLRGELFF.